The TCR beta chain described here comes from a study of shared clonotypes between healthy human individuals. There are 23 residues in the CDR3. The table came from immunoSEQ multiplex PCR; TCRdb's copy has only in-frame clones and leaves some out. The sample lists 2,500,000 or so clones, under 95% occurring once. This clonotype was sampled from a man between 18 and 35 years old in good health. Some clones in this sample may be carry-over from other donors' samples. The chain joins TRBV21-1 to TRBJ2-1; the table calls TRBD1, which could not be checked here. TRBV21-1 is an annotated pseudogene. Source material: naive CD4+ T cells from PBMCs. Subset defined: CD45RA+ positively selected. CDR3 coding DNA: TGTGCCAGCAGCAAACGAAGGGGGCGCACGCCCCTCCTTGTCCCTAAAAGTTACAATGAGCAGTTCTTC. Its protein product is CASSKRRGRTPLLVPKSYNEQFF.